One sample yielded the 19 T cell receptor beta chains listed below, sequenced in a study of T cells expressing NK-cell markers. TCRdb reprocessed the 5' RACE reads and keeps a single row for each CDR3 protein, giving no DNA. The sample table includes more than 400,000 distinct CDR3 sequences. What was sequenced was blood T cells: a sorted CD56 or NKG2C T cell subset, CD4+ or CD8+ T cells, or bulk PBMC T cells (not recorded which). These receptors originate from a woman between 18 and 70 years old in good health.

V gene TRBV5-1 combines with J gene TRBJ2-6. The CDR3 runs to 18 residues. Germline CDR1 SGHRS, CDR2 YFSETQ. The chain's CDR3 is CASSPGRDSSSGANVLTF.

The V gene is TRBV29-1, the J gene TRBJ2-1; TCRdb indicates TRBD2, and absent DNA this call remains unverified. Germline V CDR1 and CDR2: SQVTM, ANQGSEA. CDR3 length equals 16 residues. This CDR3 is CSVGGLAGGDWNEQFF.

The rearrangement joins TRBV5-6 to TRBJ2-4; without DNA, the TCRdb call of TRBD2 cannot be checked. The CDR3 totals 13 residues. Germline V lookup: CDR1 SGHDT, CDR2 YYEEEE. The chain's CDR3 is CASAGGAKNIQYF.

V is TRBV27 and J is TRBJ2-1. This CDR3 has 13 residues. Germline V gene lookup returns CDR1 MNHEY and CDR2 SMNVEV (reference sequence). This CDR3 is CASMGLAYNEQFF.

The chain couples TRBV27 to TRBJ2-1. This CDR3 is built from 13 residues. Germline V gene data show CDR1 as MNHEY and CDR2 as SMNVEV (reference sequence). CDR3 loop: CASAGTTYNEQFF.

CDR3 residues: CASSQEGGGLRNIQYF. J is TRBJ2-4 and V is TRBV11-2; lacking DNA, the TRBD2 call made by TCRdb goes unchecked. The germline gives CDR1 SGHAT, CDR2 FQNNGV. This CDR3 has 16 residues.

The rearrangement joins TRBV7-9 to TRBJ2-5. CDR1 and CDR2 from the germline V gene are SEHNR and FQNEAQ (reference sequence). The CDR3 covers 11 residues. CDR3 region: CASSFFRPQYF.

The genes are TRBV7-2 and TRBJ2-7; TCRdb returns TRBD2, unconfirmable since there is no DNA. CDR3 length equals 15 residues. Per germline, CDR1 SGHTA and CDR2 FQGNSA. CDR3 region: CASSARTAGRNEQYF. The full variable domain, with the rest looked up from reference TRBV7-2 and TRBJ2-7, is GAGVSQSPSNKVTEKGKDVELRCDPISGHTALYWYRQSLGQGLEFLIYFQGNSAPDKSGLPSDRFSAERTGGSVSTLTIQRTQQEDSAVYLCASSARTAGRNEQYFGPGTRLTVT.

The chain is built from TRBV20-1 and TRBJ2-7; TCRdb's assignment of TRBD2 cannot be checked, as there is no DNA. Germline-derived CDR1 and CDR2 are DFQATT and SNEGSKA (reference sequence). The CDR3 spans 15 residues. CDR3: CSATGLAGKTYEQYF.

The rearrangement joins TRBV20-1 to TRBJ2-3. Germline CDR1 DFQATT, CDR2 SNEGSKA (reference sequence). This CDR3 region has 14 residues. CDR3 in amino acids: CSARVSGSTDTQYF.

The chain joins TRBV4-1 to TRBJ2-7. The CDR3 covers 14 residues. Germline V gives CDR1 MGHRA, CDR2 YSYEKL. CDR3 region: CASSQVMWRGEQYF.

The rearrangement links TRBV7-3 to TRBJ2-5; the D call from TCRdb, TRBD1, cannot be confirmed without DNA. The CDR3 length is 15 residues. The germline V gene encodes CDR1 SGHTA and CDR2 FQGTGA. The CDR3 loop is CASSPGRQPSETQYF.

The chain has TRBV29-1 and TRBJ1-1. Looked up from germline, CDR1 is SQVTM and CDR2 is ANQGSEA. The CDR3 is 11 residues long. CDR3 region: CSVDDYTEAFF.

This rearrangement joins TRBV7-9 to TRBJ1-3. The CDR3 runs to 14 residues. CDR1 and CDR2 from the germline V gene are SEHNR and FQNEAQ (reference sequence). The CDR3 sequence is CASSLQGSGNTIYF.

The CDR3 region is CASSVDGRVSSYNEQFF. The chain employs TRBV9 and TRBJ2-1; with no DNA, the TCRdb D assignment of TRBD1 cannot be verified. The CDR3 sequence is 17 residues long. In germline, CDR1 is SGDLS, CDR2 YYNGEE.

This chain links TRBV29-1 with TRBJ1-1; the TRBD1 assignment by TCRdb is unverifiable without DNA. Germline CDR1 reads SQVTM; CDR2 reads ANQGSEA. CDR3 length equals 14 residues. CDR3 sequence reads: CSVGLGTGYTEAFF.

The chain joins TRBV4-3 to TRBJ2-7; with no DNA, the TCRdb D assignment of TRBD1 cannot be verified. The CDR3 is 16 amino acids. Germline assignment: CDR1 LGHNA and CDR2 YSLEER. The CDR3 sequence is CASSRTGDRGFYEQYF.

The gene calls are TRBV27 and TRBJ2-7. This CDR3 is built from 13 residues. CDR1 and CDR2 (germline): MNHEY, SMNVEV (reference sequence). The CDR3 is CASSFANSYEQYF.

This chain connects TRBV6-5 to TRBJ2-3. The CDR3 extends over 15 amino acids. Germline CDR1 MNHEY, CDR2 SVGAGI. CDR3 protein: CASSYSLTITDTQYF.